Each of the 18 T cell receptor beta chains below was sequenced from the same sample in a study of OX40 agonist ivuxolimab in advanced cancers. Method: immunoSEQ multiplex PCR; TCRdb's copy keeps in-frame clones and lacks some. The sample lists 45,000 to 60,000 clones, approximately 80% occurring once. Sequences were derived from CD4+ or CD8+ T cells sorted from blood, sampled in a trial of the OX40 agonist ivuxolimab. These receptors were collected from an adult with an advanced solid tumor such as melanoma, head and neck, liver or kidney cancer.

This chain uses TRBV19 with TRBJ2-1, with TRBD2 as a possible D gene (6 bases). The germline V and J ends were trimmed by 9 bases and 4 bases, with 19 bases remaining between them. CDR3 length: 15 residues. Germline V lookup: CDR1 LNHDA, CDR2 SQIVND (reference sequence). CDR3 sequence (DNA): TGTGCCAGCAGAAATTCGGGACTCAAGTACAATGAGCAGTTCTTC. This codes for CASRNSGLKYNEQFF.

The CDR3 DNA reads TGTGCCAGCAGCTTGGAACAGGGCAACTATGGCTACACCTTC. This sequence encodes CASSLEQGNYGYTF. V and J are TRBV5-4 and TRBJ1-2; tentatively, D is TRBD1 (6 bases). Germline CDR1 SGHNT, CDR2 YYREEE (reference sequence). Trimming pared 0 bases from V and 2 bases from J, leaving 8 bases between. The CDR3 loop spans 14 amino acids.

This clone was observed once. The chain employs TRBV7-9 and TRBJ1-4; 7 bases are a match to TRBD1. This CDR3 is 16 amino acids long. V was pared by 5 bases and J by 0 bases, with 6 bases of the junction left unmatched. From germline, CDR1 is SEHNR and CDR2 FQNEAQ (reference sequence). CDR3 residues: CASSVTGSATNEKLFF. The CDR3 nucleotides are TGTGCCAGCAGCGTGACAGGGTCAGCAACTAATGAAAAACTGTTTTTT.

The table lists this clone with a count of one. The gene calls are TRBV7-6 and TRBJ2-7, with unresolved D. CDR3 size: 15 residues. V lost 1 base to trimming and J lost 0 bases, with 10 bases between them. CDR1 and CDR2 (germline): SGHVS, FNYEAQ. CDR3 nucleotide sequence: TGTGCCAGCAGCTTAGGCCGCCTCAGCTCCTACGAGCAGTACTTC. Its translation is CASSLGRLSSYEQYF.

The V and J genes are TRBV6-1 and TRBJ2-1; 11 nucleotides line up with TRBD2. This CDR3 is 14 amino acids long. Germline trimming cut 5 bases from V and 4 bases from J; bases unmatched to any gene: 1. Germline V lookup: CDR1 MNHNS, CDR2 SASEGT. Here the CDR3 DNA reads TGTGCCAGCAGTCGACTAGCGGGGTACAATGAGCAGTTCTTC. It codes for CASSRLAGYNEQFF.

The chain recombines TRBV7-2 with TRBJ1-5, with D possibly TRBD1 on 5 matching bases. The length of the CDR3 is 15 residues. The V end was cut by 2 bases, the J end by 4 bases, with 12 bases between. The germline V gene encodes CDR1 SGHTA and CDR2 FQGNSA. Written as DNA, the CDR3 is TGTGCCAGCAGCTTAATCCCGCAGGGAAATCAGCCCCAGCATTTT. It specifies CASSLIPQGNQPQHF.

The genes are TRBV11-2 and TRBJ2-3; D not resolved. Looked up from germline, CDR1 is SGHAT and CDR2 is FQNNGV. CDR3 length equals 13 residues. The V gene lost 2 bases and the J gene lost 4 bases, with 7 bases spanning the gap. The CDR3 bases are TGTGCCAGCAGCTTAATAGGAGCAGATACGCAGTATTTT. It codes for CASSLIGADTQYF.

The CDR3 nucleotides are TGTGCCAGCAGTGGCCGGGACAGGGGGGACACTGAAGCTTTCTTT. As protein: CASSGRDRGDTEAFF. The V call is TRBV27, the J call TRBJ1-1, with 11 bases lining up with TRBD1. Germline trimming cut 5 bases from V and 3 bases from J; bases unmatched to any gene: 5. Germline values: CDR1 MNHEY, CDR2 SMNVEV (reference sequence). The CDR3 totals 15 residues.

J is TRBJ2-3 and V is TRBV27, with D unresolved. The CDR3 covers 17 residues. The germline gives CDR1 MNHEY, CDR2 SMNVEV (reference sequence). V dropped 7 bases and J dropped 0 bases, with 20 bases sitting between them. CDR3 DNA sequence: TGTGCCAGCACCTCCTACAAGGGTGGGGAAAGCACAGATACGCAGTATTTT. Residues: CASTSYKGGESTDTQYF.

The V call is TRBV27, the J call TRBJ2-7, with 7 positions matching TRBD1. Trimming at V came to 5 bases and at J to 2 bases, leaving 9 bases not matched to a gene. This CDR3 is built from 15 residues. Germline V gives CDR1 MNHEY, CDR2 SMNVEV (reference sequence). This CDR3 reads CASSLNRGSTYEQYF. The CDR3 DNA reads as TGTGCCAGCAGTCTTAACAGGGGTTCTACCTACGAGCAGTACTTC.

J is TRBJ2-7 and V is TRBV5-1; 11 bases are a match to TRBD2. Germline V gives CDR1 SGHRS, CDR2 YFSETQ. CDR3 length: 14 amino acids. The junction had 7 bases not matched to a gene; V was cut back by 4 bases and J by 7 bases. CDR3 coding DNA: TGCGCCAGCAGCCCTGCTAGCGGGAGGCTTGAGCAGTACTTC. It translates to CASSPASGRLEQYF.

The CDR3 DNA reads TGTGCCAGCAGCTGGACACTCCTGGCAGAGACCCAGTACTTC. This codes for CASSWTLLAETQYF. The V call is TRBV7-9, the J call TRBJ2-5; a weak D match, TRBD1 (5 bases). Germline V gene data show CDR1 as SEHNR and CDR2 as FQNEAQ (reference sequence). V lost 4 bases, J lost 4 bases, and 13 bases lay in between. The CDR3 is made up of 14 amino acids.

Here the CDR3 reads CASSLTGGADTQYF. CDR3 in DNA: TGTGCCAGCAGTCTGACAGGGGGGGCAGATACGCAGTATTTT. The chain couples TRBV2 to TRBJ2-3, with 9 bases aligning to TRBD1. Per the germline V gene, CDR1 is SNHLY and CDR2 is FYNNEI. There are 14 residues in the CDR3. Unmatched junction bases numbered 4, after V lost 5 bases and J lost 4 bases.

This clone was recorded a few times. The chain combines TRBV2 with TRBJ2-1; no firm D call. CDR1 is SNHLY and CDR2 is FYNNEI in the germline V gene. This CDR3 is built from 11 residues. V gave up 9 bases and J gave up 6 bases, with 9 bases separating them. CDR3 DNA: TGTGCCAGTTGGAGCATCAATGAGCAGTTCTTC. Translation gives CASWSINEQFF.

This chain uses TRBV27 with TRBJ2-7, with D perhaps assigned TRBD1 or TRBD2 (7 bases each). CDR1 is MNHEY, CDR2 SMNVEV, per germline (reference sequence). V was pared by 6 bases and J by 2 bases, with 11 bases between. The CDR3 has 13 amino acids. The CDR3 spells CASSRGGAYEQYF. The CDR3 DNA reads TGTGCCAGCAGCAGGGGGGGGGCCTACGAGCAGTACTTC.

The chain uses TRBV18 and TRBJ2-1; D is ambiguous. V was cut by 6 bases and J by 3 bases, with 21 bases left in between. Germline CDR1 KGHSH, CDR2 LQKENI. The CDR3 is made up of 17 amino acids. The CDR3 spells CASSPQPARQLYNEQFF. The CDR3 coding sequence is TGTGCCAGCTCCCCCCAGCCGGCGAGACAACTCTACAATGAGCAGTTCTTC.

This chain uses TRBV11-2 with TRBJ2-2; D ambiguous. Germline V CDR1 and CDR2: SGHAT, FQNNGV. The length of the CDR3 is 15 residues. V was shortened by 3 bases and J by 2 bases, with 10 bases between the two germline ends. DNA of the CDR3: TGTGCCAGCAGCTTCCGACCGGACAACACCGGGGAGCTGTTTTTT. It is translated as CASSFRPDNTGELFF. Complete variable domain (other parts from reference TRBV11-2 and TRBJ2-2): EAGVAQSPRYKIIEKRQSVAFWCNPISGHATLYWYQQILGQGPKLLIQFQNNGVVDDSQLPKDRFSAERLKGVDSTLKIQPAKLEDSAVYLCASSFRPDNTGELFFGEGSRLTVL.

The sample holds a few counts of this clone. The gene calls are TRBV11-2 and TRBJ2-3; D gene unclear. This CDR3 spans 15 amino acids. Germline CDR1 SGHAT, CDR2 FQNNGV. Trimming cost V 2 bases and J 1 base, with 10 bases left between them. Here the CDR3 reads CASSLILDGTDTQYF. DNA for the CDR3: TGTGCCAGCAGCTTAATTCTAGACGGCACAGATACGCAGTATTTT.